What follows describes a single T cell receptor (beta chain). Original methodology: Nucleated cell number was recorded as an estimate derived from reference gene primer amplification. Some clones are missing from TCRdb's copy, which holds only in-frame ones; the method was immunoSEQ multiplex PCR. D and trimming come from the DNA, and the V and J calls and clone size come from that table. Of a few hundred thousand clones in the sample, around 80% were seen once. The record originates from a study of blood T cell repertoires in COVID-19. The germline V gene encodes CDR1 SGHNT and CDR2 YYREEE (reference sequence). This CDR3 has 15 amino acids. The V and J ends lost 1 base and 7 bases, in that order; junction bases with no gene match: 11.

This sequence originates from a woman aged 18-35 years with acute or convalescent COVID-19. The sample taken for sequencing was peripheral blood. The chain uses TRBV5-4 and TRBJ2-7, with 7 positions matching TRBD2. Here the CDR3 reads CASSLRSGMTQEQYF. CDR3 DNA: TGTGCCAGCAGCTTGAGGAGCGGGATGACGCAGGAGCAGTACTTC.